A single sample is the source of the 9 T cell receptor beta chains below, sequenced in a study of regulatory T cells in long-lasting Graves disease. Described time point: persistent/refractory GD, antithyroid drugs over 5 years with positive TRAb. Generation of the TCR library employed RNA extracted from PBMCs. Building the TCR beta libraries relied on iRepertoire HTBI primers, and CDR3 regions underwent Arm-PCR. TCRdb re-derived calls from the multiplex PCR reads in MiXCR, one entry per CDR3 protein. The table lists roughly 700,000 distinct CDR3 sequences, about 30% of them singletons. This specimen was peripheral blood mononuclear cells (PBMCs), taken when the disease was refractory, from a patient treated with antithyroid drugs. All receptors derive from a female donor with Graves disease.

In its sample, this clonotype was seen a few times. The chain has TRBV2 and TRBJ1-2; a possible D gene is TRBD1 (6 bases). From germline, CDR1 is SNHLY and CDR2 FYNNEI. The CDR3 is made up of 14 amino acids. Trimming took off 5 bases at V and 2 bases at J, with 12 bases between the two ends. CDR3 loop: CASSPDSVNYGYTF. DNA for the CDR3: TGTGCCAGCAGTCCGGACAGCGTAAACTATGGCTACACCTTC.

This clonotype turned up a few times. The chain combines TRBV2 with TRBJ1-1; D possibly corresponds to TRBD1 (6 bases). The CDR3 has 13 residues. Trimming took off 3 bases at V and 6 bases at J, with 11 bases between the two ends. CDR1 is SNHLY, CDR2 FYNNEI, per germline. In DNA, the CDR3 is TGTGCCAGCAGTGATCGGGGGCGGTCTGAAGCTTTCTTT. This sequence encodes CASSDRGRSEAFF.

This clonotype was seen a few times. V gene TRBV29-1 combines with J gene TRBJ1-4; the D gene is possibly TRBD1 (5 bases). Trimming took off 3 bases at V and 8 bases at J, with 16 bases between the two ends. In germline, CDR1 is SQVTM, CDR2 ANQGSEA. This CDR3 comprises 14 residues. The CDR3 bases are TGCAGCGTTGAGCCTATTGGGGGGAGGGAAAAACTGTTTTTT. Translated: CSVEPIGGREKLFF. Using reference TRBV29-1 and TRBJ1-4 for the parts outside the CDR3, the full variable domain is SAVISQKPSRDICQRGTSLTIQCQVDSQVTMMFWYRQQPGQSLTLIATANQGSEATYESGFVIDKFPISRPNLTFSTLTVSNMSPEDSSIYLCSVEPIGGREKLFFGSGTQLSVL.

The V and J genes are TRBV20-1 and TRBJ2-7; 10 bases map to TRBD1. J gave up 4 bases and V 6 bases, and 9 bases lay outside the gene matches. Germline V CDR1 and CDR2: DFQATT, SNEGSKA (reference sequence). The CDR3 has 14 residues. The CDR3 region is CSADSGTGDYEQYF. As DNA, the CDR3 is TGCAGTGCCGATTCCGGGACAGGGGATTACGAGCAGTACTTC.

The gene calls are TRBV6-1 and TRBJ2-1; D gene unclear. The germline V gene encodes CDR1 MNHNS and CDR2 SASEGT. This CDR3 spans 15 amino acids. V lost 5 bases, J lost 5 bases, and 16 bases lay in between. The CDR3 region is CASSPTPRMNNEQFF. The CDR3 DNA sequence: TGTGCCAGCAGTCCGACTCCCAGAATGAACAATGAGCAGTTCTTC.

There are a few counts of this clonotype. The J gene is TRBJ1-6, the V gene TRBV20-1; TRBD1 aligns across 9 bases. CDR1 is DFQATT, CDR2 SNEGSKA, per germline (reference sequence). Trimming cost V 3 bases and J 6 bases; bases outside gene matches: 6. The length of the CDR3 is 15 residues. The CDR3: CSASFGTGFNSPLHF. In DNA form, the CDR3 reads TGCAGTGCTAGCTTCGGGACAGGGTTTAATTCACCCCTCCACTTT.

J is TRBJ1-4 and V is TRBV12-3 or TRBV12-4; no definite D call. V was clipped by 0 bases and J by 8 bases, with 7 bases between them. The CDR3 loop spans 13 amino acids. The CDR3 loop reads CASSLAHEEKLFF. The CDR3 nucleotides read TGTGCCAGCAGTTTAGCCCATGAAGAAAAACTGTTTTTT.

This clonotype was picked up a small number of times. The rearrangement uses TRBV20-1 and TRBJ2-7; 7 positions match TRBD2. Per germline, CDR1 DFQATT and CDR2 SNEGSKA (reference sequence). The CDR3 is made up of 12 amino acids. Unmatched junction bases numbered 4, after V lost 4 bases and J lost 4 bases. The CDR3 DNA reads TGCAGTGCTACCGCGGGAGCTTACGAGCAGTACTTC. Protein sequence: CSATAGAYEQYF.

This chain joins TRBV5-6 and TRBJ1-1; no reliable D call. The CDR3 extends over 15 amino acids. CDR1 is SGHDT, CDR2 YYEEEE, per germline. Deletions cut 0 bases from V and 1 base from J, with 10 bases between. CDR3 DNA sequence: TGTGCCAGCAGCTTGGTTTCGGTGGGGAACACTGAAGCTTTCTTT. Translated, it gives CASSLVSVGNTEAFF.